The rows below give T cell receptor beta chains drawn from one sample of a study of identical twins. TCRdb recomputed calls from the 5' RACE reads with MiXCR, one row per CDR3 protein. The sample lists about 300,000 distinct CDR3 sequences, around an eighth occurring once. This sample also belongs to another study, concerning yellow fever vaccine responses in identical twins.

Sequenced: CD8+ T cells sorted from blood. The receptor set was obtained from a woman aged 18-29 years in good health. CDR3s include the opening cysteine and the closing phenylalanine or tryptophan. The order of the fields is J gene, D gene, clone size, V gene, CDR3 DNA, CDR3 protein. The D gene is left open where the match is weak. A row's size may be missing; if present it is once, few, many or a size class.

TRBJ2-5 | . | . | TRBV5-1 | TGCGCCAGCAGCCCCCATGGTTGGGGATTCTTCCTTGAAGAGACCCAGTACTTC | CASSPHGWGFFLEETQYF
TRBJ2-3 | . | few | TRBV7-9 | TGTGCCAGCAGGGACCCTAGCACAGATACGCAGTATTTT | CASRDPSTDTQYF
TRBJ2-1 | . | many | TRBV4-1 | TGCGCCAGCAGCCAAGAACAGGGTCACAATGAGCAGTTCTTC | CASSQEQGHNEQFF
TRBJ2-5 | TRBD2 | . | TRBV2 | TGTGCCAGCAGTGATTGGCTAGCGGGAGGTGGAGAGACCCAGTACTTC | CASSDWLAGGGETQYF
TRBJ2-4 | . | few | TRBV6-2/TRBV6-3 | TGTGCCAGCAGTTCCCAGGAAAACATTCAGTACTTC | CASSSQENIQYF
TRBJ2-1 | . | few | TRBV29-1 | TGCAGCGTTGGGGCAGGAGTATACAATGAGCAGTTCTTC | CSVGAGVYNEQFF
TRBJ2-3 | TRBD2 | . | TRBV6-1 | TGTGCCAGCGGAAAAACTAGCGGGGGGGCAGATACGCAGTATTTT | CASGKTSGGADTQYF
TRBJ2-1 | TRBD1 | . | TRBV27 | TGTGCCAGCAGTTTGGGACAGGGGAACGATGAGCAGTTCTTC | CASSLGQGNDEQFF
TRBJ2-1 | TRBD2 | many | TRBV12-3/TRBV12-4 | TGTGCCAGCAGTCTTAGGACTAGCGTCTACAATGAGCAGTTCTTC | CASSLRTSVYNEQFF
TRBJ2-7 | . | . | TRBV20-1 | TGCAGTGCTAGAGGAGGGAGAAGTTACGAGCAGTACTTC | CSARGGRSYEQYF
TRBJ1-1 | . | few | TRBV12-3/TRBV12-4 | TGTGCCAGCACTCCGGGGAACAGGGAGAACACTGAAGCTTTCTTT | CASTPGNRENTEAFF
TRBJ1-5 | TRBD1 | few | TRBV7-9 | TGTGCCAGCAGCTCACCTGGGACAGGGGACAATCAGCCCCAGCATTTT | CASSSPGTGDNQPQHF
TRBJ2-1 | . | many | TRBV4-1 | TGCGCCAGCAGCCTTATTCACCCGGGACGCTCCAAAGGGGCCAATGAGCAGTTCTTC | CASSLIHPGRSKGANEQFF
TRBJ1-2 | TRBD1 | few | TRBV12-3/TRBV12-4 | TGTGCCAGCGGGACAGGCGATGGCTACACCTTC | CASGTGDGYTF
TRBJ2-1 | . | few | TRBV2 | TGTGCCAGCAGTGTTGGCAGGGGGGCCTACAATGAGCAGTTCTTC | CASSVGRGAYNEQFF
TRBJ2-2 | . | many | TRBV20-1 | TGCAGTGCTAGAGATCAGCGGTGGGAAACCGGGGAGCTGTTTTTT | CSARDQRWETGELFF
TRBJ2-5 | TRBD1 | many | TRBV12-3/TRBV12-4 | TGTGCCAGCAGTCCCCGGACAGGGGGCATGGAGACCCAGTACTTC | CASSPRTGGMETQYF
TRBJ2-3 | . | . | TRBV27 | TGTGCCAGCAGTTTAGTTCCGGACATAGAGGATACGCAGTATTTT | CASSLVPDIEDTQYF
TRBJ2-1 | . | many | TRBV7-6 | TGTGCCAGCAGCTTAGCAGGGACGATGTACAATGAGCAGTTCTTC | CASSLAGTMYNEQFF
TRBJ1-6 | TRBD1 | few | TRBV9 | TGTGCCAGCAGCGTGACAGGGTTGTTTGATTCACCCCTCCACTTT | CASSVTGLFDSPLHF
TRBJ2-4 | . | few | TRBV4-1 | TGCGCCAGCAGCCAAGGGGGGGGGCATGGAAACATTCAGTACTTC | CASSQGGGHGNIQYF
TRBJ2-2 | . | few | TRBV4-2 | TGTGCCAGCGTGCGTCTAGGGGCCCTGGGACCCGGGGAGCTGTTTTTT | CASVRLGALGPGELFF
TRBJ2-7 | . | few | TRBV7-9 | TGTGCCAGCAGCTTGCTTAAGGGATATACCTACGAGCAGTACTTC | CASSLLKGYTYEQYF
TRBJ2-3 | TRBD1 | . | TRBV6-1 | TGTGCCACAAACGAGGGGGCAACAGATACGCAGTATTTT | CATNEGATDTQYF
TRBJ2-5 | . | . | TRBV6-5 | TGTGCCAGCAGTTATGTATCCCAAGAGACCCAGTACTTC | CASSYVSQETQYF
TRBJ1-1 | . | few | TRBV20-1 | TGCAGTGCTCCCCCCGGGGATGGGTTCCCTGGAGCTTTCTTT | CSAPPGDGFPGAFF
TRBJ2-5 | . | . | TRBV11-1 | TGTGCCAGCAGCTTAGCGTTGTCAGAATTCGAATCGAACGGAGCCGCGTACCAAGAGACCCAGTACTTC | CASSLALSEFESNGAAYQETQYF
TRBJ2-1 | . | many | TRBV7-9 | TGTGCCAGCAATGAGCAGTTCTTC | CASNEQFF
TRBJ2-3 | . | many | TRBV13 | TGTGCCAGCAGCCCCCGGTCATCCACAGATACGCAGTATTTT | CASSPRSSTDTQYF
TRBJ2-3 | . | few | TRBV4-1 | TGCGCCAGCAGCCAAGAGAAAAGTACAGATACGCAGTATTTT | CASSQEKSTDTQYF
TRBJ2-5 | TRBD2 | few | TRBV2 | TGTGCCAGGTCACTTCTAGCGGGGGACTTCCAAGAGACCCAGTACTTC | CARSLLAGDFQETQYF
TRBJ2-3 | TRBD2 | many | TRBV24-1 | TGTGCCACCAGTGACCCCACCGCTAGCGGGACTTACTCATCGCAGTATTTT | CATSDPTASGTYSSQYF
TRBJ2-1 | TRBD2 | few | TRBV15 | TGTGCCACCAGCAGAGATATTACTAGCGGAGGCGATGAGCAGTTCTTC | CATSRDITSGGDEQFF
TRBJ2-1 | . | . | TRBV7-9 | TGTGCCAGCAGCGAACAGGGAGCCAATGAGCAGTTCTTC | CASSEQGANEQFF
TRBJ2-3 | . | . | TRBV21-1 | TGTGCCAGCAACCTTGCCCGGGGGGAAACTAGCACAGATACGCAGTATTTT | CASNLARGETSTDTQYF
TRBJ2-5 | . | . | TRBV7-8 | TGTGCCAGCAGCCTGTGGACAGAAAAGGACCAAGAGACCCAGTACTTC | CASSLWTEKDQETQYF
TRBJ2-7 | . | few | TRBV9 | TGTGCCAGCAGCACGGAGGGGTACGAGCAGTACTTC | CASSTEGYEQYF
TRBJ2-5 | . | few | TRBV5-1 | TGCGCCAGCAGCTTGGAGTGGGCGGGTGGGGAAGAGACCCAGTACTTC | CASSLEWAGGEETQYF
TRBJ2-1 | TRBD2 | few | TRBV11-2 | TGTGCCAGCAGCTTAACGGGGAGGGAGTATGAGCAGTTCTTC | CASSLTGREYEQFF